This TCR beta chain originates from a study of Tregs in tolerant kidney transplant recipients. Study context: Recipients received nonmyeloablative bone marrow transplants from related graft donors, with transient mixed chimerism.

After 6 days with irradiated graft donor PBMCs, CFSE-labeled recipient PBMCs were FACS-sorted. The study's findings and limits: Few patients were studied, so findings need validation in larger groups. Tolerant patients' donor-specific Tregs expanded beyond overall Tregs, suggesting antigen-driven growth.

CDR1 and CDR2 from the germline V gene are SGDLS and YYNGEE. The germline V and J ends were trimmed by 0 bases and 5 bases, with 17 bases remaining between them. The CDR3 totals 16 residues. As regards this clone: Its antigen is undetermined.

Here immunoSEQ multiplex PCR was the method, and the copy in TCRdb shows in-frame clones only, minus some. The repertoire holds approximately 8,000 clones, approximately 30% seen once, with 5% to 7.5% in the top ten. The sequence came from a human patient who received a combined kidney and bone marrow transplant. The V call is TRBV9, the J call TRBJ2-5; D is possibly TRBD1 (6 bases). Source: CD8+ T cells from blood cultured with allogeneic cells, taken before the transplant. CDR3 sequence (DNA): TGTGCCAGCAGCGTAGGGGTGGGGGCTGGAGTGGAGACCCAGTACTTC. As protein: CASSVGVGAGVETQYF.